This TCR beta chain was obtained from a study of T cells in Graves' hyperthyroidism and ophthalmopathy. RNA transcripts were the template for amplifying TCR beta CDR3 regions. The primer set for the first-round RT-PCR of the TCR CDR3 was HTBI. TCRdb re-called the multiplex PCR reads through MiXCR, storing one row per CDR3 protein. Altogether approximately 640,000 distinct CDR3 sequences are present, 15% to 20% being singletons, with the ten largest covering 15% to 19%. This clonotype was picked up many times. V was shortened by 1 base and J by 1 base, with 9 bases between the two germline ends. The germline gives CDR1 MDHEN, CDR2 SYDVKM. This CDR3 has 15 amino acids.

Sequencing input: blood. The origin of this receptor is a man in his fifties with Graves' hyperthyroidism. The chain recombines TRBV28 with TRBJ2-3, with a weak D call TRBD1 (5 bases). This CDR3 reads CASSLYSRGTDTQYF. CDR3 nucleotides: TGTGCCAGCAGTTTATACTCCAGGGGCACAGATACGCAGTATTTT.